This is a list of T cell receptor beta chains from one sample in a study of blood T cells in healthy people across ages. MiXCR, applied by TCRdb to the 5' RACE reads, yields one record per CDR3 protein. The repertoire consists of about 1 million distinct CDR3 sequences, with roughly 24% occurring once and the leading ten covering 0.65% to 0.75%. This same sample was also taken into another study, of T cells of mothers and their children.

Input material: blood. Receptors were obtained from a girl aged 2-10 years in good health. Both conserved end residues are part of each CDR3. A D gene is named only where the DNA matches it firmly. Only some rows state a clone size, as once, few, many or a class for expanded clones.

size,V,D,J,DNA,CDR3
.,TRBV29-1,TRBD2,TRBJ2-2,TGCAGCGTTCGTCCGAGGGACCCGGGAGGAAACACCGGGGAGCTGTTTTTT,CSVRPRDPGGNTGELFF
.,TRBV20-1,.,TRBJ2-3,TGCAGTGCTAGAGATCGTCTGGTCGGGACGCAGTATTTT,CSARDRLVGTQYF
.,TRBV24-1,TRBD1,TRBJ2-7,TGTGCCACCAGTGACAGGGGACAGTACGAGCAGTACTTC,CATSDRGQYEQYF
.,TRBV27,TRBD1,TRBJ2-1,TGTGCCAGCAGTTATACGGGACAGTTCAATGAGCAGTTCTTC,CASSYTGQFNEQFF
.,TRBV19,TRBD1,TRBJ1-3,TGTGCCAGTATTCGGACAGGGGAGTCTTCCGGAAACACCATATATTTT,CASIRTGESSGNTIYF
few,TRBV5-1,TRBD1,TRBJ2-1,TGCGCCAGCAGCTTGAGGGACAGGGGGCTCGGGTTCTTC,CASSLRDRGLGFF
.,TRBV2,TRBD1,TRBJ2-1,TGTGCCACCCACGGGATCGACAGGGGACATGAGCAGTTCTTC,CATHGIDRGHEQFF
.,TRBV28,.,TRBJ1-6,TGTGCCAGCAGTTTAAAGGGGCGAGGGAGAGGAAATTCACCCCTCCACTTT,CASSLKGRGRGNSPLHF
few,TRBV6-5,TRBD1,TRBJ2-7,TGTGCCAGCAGTTACTCAATGGGACAGGAGACCTACGAGCAGTACTTC,CASSYSMGQETYEQYF
.,TRBV5-1,.,TRBJ1-1,TGCGCCAGCAGCTTGACATCCGAAAAAAACACTGAAGCTTTCTTT,CASSLTSEKNTEAFF
.,TRBV20-1,TRBD2,TRBJ2-2,TGCAGTGCTAGAGGACTAGCGGGACACACCGGGGAGCTGTTTTTT,CSARGLAGHTGELFF
.,TRBV29-1,TRBD1,TRBJ1-2,TGCAGCGTTCGGGACAGGGGAAACTATGGCTACACCTTC,CSVRDRGNYGYTF
.,TRBV7-9,.,TRBJ2-5,TGTGCCAGCAGCTTATTGGGTCGGCCCCCAGGGGAAGAGACCCAGTACTTC,CASSLLGRPPGEETQYF
.,TRBV29-1,.,TRBJ2-1,TGCAGCGTTGAAGATCTCGGCTCCCGGGGTGGCTACAATGAGCAGTTCTTC,CSVEDLGSRGGYNEQFF
.,TRBV28,TRBD1,TRBJ1-1,TGTGCCAGCAGTTCGCAAGCGACCACCCTCGACAGGGATGGAGCTTTCTTT,CASSSQATTLDRDGAFF
.,TRBV20-1,TRBD1,TRBJ1-1,TGCAGTGCTAGAGAGGGACAGCTTGAAGCTTTCTTT,CSAREGQLEAFF
few,TRBV6-6,.,TRBJ2-5,TGTGCCAGCAGGAGGGCAGCGGACCTCCAAGAGACCCAGTACTTC,CASRRAADLQETQYF
few,TRBV7-6,.,TRBJ2-1,TGTGCCAGCACCCTGAGGGCCTCGAGCTCCTACAATGAGCAGTTCTTC,CASTLRASSSYNEQFF
.,TRBV2,.,TRBJ2-1,TGTGCCAGCAGTGGGATCGGGGACTCAGGGGAGCAGTTCTTC,CASSGIGDSGEQFF
.,TRBV28,.,TRBJ2-4,TGTGCCAGCACCTGGGCAGGGGGACTAAAAAACATTCAGTACTTC,CASTWAGGLKNIQYF
few,TRBV6-1,.,TRBJ1-2,TGTGCCAGCAGTGAACGGGCTTTCTATGGCTACACCTTC,CASSERAFYGYTF
.,TRBV7-9,TRBD2,TRBJ2-5,TGTGCCAGCAGCTTCCCGCGGGGGACCCAAGAGACCCAGTACTTC,CASSFPRGTQETQYF
.,TRBV29-1,.,TRBJ2-5,TGCAGCGTCTCGTACCGGGGCTCGCGCGAGACCCAGTACTTC,CSVSYRGSRETQYF
few,TRBV7-9,.,TRBJ2-3,TGTGCCAGCAGCTTTTCCCTCAGGGAAGATACGCAGTATTTT,CASSFSLREDTQYF
.,TRBV28,TRBD1,TRBJ2-7,TGTGCCAGCAGGTCCCAGGGGGCTTGGGGTATATACGAGCAGTACTTC,CASRSQGAWGIYEQYF
.,TRBV28,.,TRBJ2-7,TGTGCCAGCCAAGGGCCCCAGTACGAGCAGTACTTC,CASQGPQYEQYF
.,TRBV5-1,.,TRBJ2-7,TGCGCCAGCAGCTTCGAGGGTCCCACCTACGAGCAGTACTTC,CASSFEGPTYEQYF
few,TRBV15,.,TRBJ2-1,TGTGCCACCAGCAGCCAAATAGAGAGTGGCAATGAGCAGTTCTTC,CATSSQIESGNEQFF
once,TRBV12-3/TRBV12-4,TRBD1,TRBJ2-5,TGTGCCAGCAGTTTAATTTGGGAGGGACAGGGGTTGAAGACCCAGTACTTC,CASSLIWEGQGLKTQYF